The 3 T cell receptor beta chains below come from one sample, sequenced in a study of cytomegalovirus exposure and HLA in healthy donors. The primer mix had 60 Vbeta and 13 Jbeta primers. The table came from immunoSEQ multiplex PCR; TCRdb's copy has only in-frame clones and leaves some out. Of some 90,000 clones in the sample, around 80% were seen once. The sample taken for sequencing was PBMCs. The receptors were gathered from a male donor in good health and CMV-seropositive.

The rearrangement uses TRBV28 and TRBJ1-4, with TRBD1 identical over 7 bases. CDR1 is MDHEN and CDR2 is SYDVKM in the germline V gene. V was clipped by 6 bases and J by 0 bases; unmatched bases: 7. The CDR3 is 16 residues long. CDR3 DNA: TGTGCCAGCAGCAAGGGGACAGCCGCAACTAATGAAAAACTGTTTTTT. Amino acid sequence: CASSKGTAATNEKLFF.

The gene calls are TRBV5-7 and TRBJ2-7, with 11 bases that match TRBD1. TRBV5-7 carries the ORF label, with uncertain function. The CDR3 contains 15 residues. The ends lost 1 base at V and 3 bases at J; junction bases unmatched: 3. CDR3: CASSLRDRGFYEQYF. For the CDR3, the DNA is TGTGCCAGCAGCTTGAGGGACAGGGGGTTCTACGAGCAGTACTTC.

There are a few counts of this clone. The chain employs TRBV30 and TRBJ1-1; D is unclear. The V gene lost 3 bases and the J gene lost 5 bases, with 7 bases spanning the gap. CDR1 and CDR2 from the germline V gene are GTSNPN and SVGIG (reference sequence). The CDR3 totals 11 residues. The CDR3, as DNA: TGTGCCTGGAGGAAAGCTACTGAAGCTTTCTTT. Protein sequence: CAWRKATEAFF.